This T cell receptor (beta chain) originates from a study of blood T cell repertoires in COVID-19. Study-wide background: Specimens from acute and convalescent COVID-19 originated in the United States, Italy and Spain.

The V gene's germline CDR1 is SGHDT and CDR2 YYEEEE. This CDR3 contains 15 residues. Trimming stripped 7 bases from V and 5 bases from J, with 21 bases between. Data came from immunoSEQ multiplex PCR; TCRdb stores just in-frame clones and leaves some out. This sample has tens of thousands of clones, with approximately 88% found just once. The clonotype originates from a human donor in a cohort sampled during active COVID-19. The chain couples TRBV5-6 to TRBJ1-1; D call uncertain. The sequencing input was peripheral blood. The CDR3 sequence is CASGPYSSSLTEAFF. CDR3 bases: TGTGCCAGCGGTCCTTACAGTAGTTCTCTAACTGAAGCTTTCTTT.